The 22 T cell receptor beta chains given below trace back to one sample, sequenced in a study of T cell repertoires in cytomegalovirus infection. TCRdb reprocessed the reads via MiXCR and lists one record per CDR3 protein. The table includes 150,000 to 200,000 distinct CDR3 sequences, about an eighth detected once. Sequencing was carried out using PBMCs. The receptors were gathered from a human donor in good health (CMV status not recorded). Some clones in this sample may be carry-over from other donors' samples.

In its sample, this clonotype was seen many times. This chain joins TRBV5-5 and TRBJ2-1; D may be TRBD2 (5 bases). CDR1 is SGHKS, CDR2 YYEKEE, per germline (reference sequence). The CDR3 consists of 15 residues. V shed 0 bases and J shed 9 bases, with 16 bases lying between them. The CDR3 is CASSLEGGRAGEQFF. DNA of the CDR3: TGTGCCAGCAGCTTGGAAGGAGGACGGGCAGGTGAGCAGTTCTTC.

The chain joins TRBV5-1 to TRBJ1-1, with D maybe TRBD1 (5 bases). Trimming took off 4 bases at V and 0 bases at J, with 13 bases between the two ends. The germline V gene encodes CDR1 SGHRS and CDR2 YFSETQ. The CDR3 sequence is 15 residues long. CDR3 DNA sequence: TGCGCCAGCAGCGCCGTTTGGGGCATGAACACTGAAGCTTTCTTT. Translation gives CASSAVWGMNTEAFF.

V and J are TRBV6-2 or TRBV6-3 and TRBJ2-1, with a possible D match to TRBD2 (6 bases). V was clipped by 6 bases and J by 8 bases, with 14 bases between them. The CDR3 consists of 13 residues. Germline values: CDR1 MNHEY, CDR2 SVGEGT. CDR3 residues: CASRGGWSDEQFF. The CDR3 bases are TGTGCCAGCAGGGGGGGATGGTCGGATGAGCAGTTCTTC.

This clonotype was counted between two and nine times. The gene calls are TRBV6-2 or TRBV6-3 and TRBJ2-1; weak D call: TRBD1 (6 bases). Germline CDR1 reads MNHEY; CDR2 reads SVGEGT. The V gene lost 0 bases and the J gene lost 4 bases, with 19 bases spanning the gap. The CDR3 has 18 amino acids. In DNA form, the CDR3 reads TGTGCCAGCAGTTACTCAAAGGGTTCCAGGGGCCCGTACAATGAGCAGTTCTTC. Amino acids: CASSYSKGSRGPYNEQFF.

In this sample, this clonotype turned up a few times. V usage is TRBV7-2 and J usage is TRBJ1-2; TRBD1 aligns across 7 bases. The germline gives CDR1 SGHTA, CDR2 FQGNSA. The CDR3 is made up of 16 amino acids. V shed 1 base and J 4 bases; nucleotides not matched to a gene: 9. The CDR3 here is CASSLDGTVLGYGYTF. Here the CDR3 DNA reads TGTGCCAGCAGCTTAGACGGGACAGTCCTGGGCTATGGCTACACCTTC. The variable domain in full, completed from reference TRBV7-2 and TRBJ1-2, reads GAGVSQSPSNKVTEKGKDVELRCDPISGHTALYWYRQSLGQGLEFLIYFQGNSAPDKSGLPSDRFSAERTGGSVSTLTIQRTQQEDSAVYLCASSLDGTVLGYGYTFGSGTRLTVV.

The V gene is TRBV6-5, the J gene TRBJ2-3; possibly TRBD2 for D (5 bases). The CDR3 has 16 amino acids. V gave up 0 bases and J gave up 4 bases, with 14 bases separating them. Germline CDR1 reads MNHEY; CDR2 reads SVGAGI. CDR3 coding DNA: TGTGCCAGCAGTTACTCGAGGGCAGGTGGAGCAGATACGCAGTATTTT. As protein: CASSYSRAGGADTQYF.

This clonotype was detected ten times or more. The CDR3, as DNA: TGTGCCAGCAGCTTACCGGGACGGGTGGCTGGGGCCAACGTCCTGACTTTC. Protein: CASSLPGRVAGANVLTF. The rearrangement joins TRBV7-2 to TRBJ2-6; either TRBD1 or TRBD2 may supply D (5 bases each). CDR1 is SGHTA, CDR2 FQGNSA, per germline. Trimming stripped 2 bases from V and 2 bases from J, with 13 bases between. This CDR3 is 17 amino acids long. Using reference TRBV7-2 and TRBJ2-6 for the parts outside the CDR3, the full variable domain is GAGVSQSPSNKVTEKGKDVELRCDPISGHTALYWYRQSLGQGLEFLIYFQGNSAPDKSGLPSDRFSAERTGGSVSTLTIQRTQQEDSAVYLCASSLPGRVAGANVLTFGAGSRLTVL.

The rearrangement uses TRBV7-9 and TRBJ1-1; 7 bases are a match to TRBD1. This CDR3 spans 14 amino acids. Germline V gene lookup returns CDR1 SEHNR and CDR2 FQNEAQ (reference sequence). Germline trimming cut 2 bases from V and 6 bases from J; bases unmatched to any gene: 6. CDR3 amino acids: CASSLRRGLAEAFF. As DNA, the CDR3 is TGTGCCAGCAGCTTACGGAGGGGGCTCGCTGAAGCTTTCTTT.

This clonotype was picked up many times. The chain carries TRBV28 and TRBJ2-7, with a weak D call TRBD1 (6 bases). Germline V gives CDR1 MDHEN, CDR2 SYDVKM. Trimming took off 5 bases at V and 3 bases at J, with 14 bases between the two ends. This CDR3 contains 14 residues. The DNA of the CDR3 is TGTGCCAGCAGTCCGCCCGGGACAAACTACGAGCAGTACTTC. It codes for CASSPPGTNYEQYF. Supplemented by reference TRBV28 and TRBJ2-7, the full variable domain reads DVKVTQSSRYLVKRTGEKVFLECVQDMDHENMFWYRQDPGLGLRLIYFSYDVKMKEKGDIPEGYSVSREKKERFSLILESASTNQTSMYLCASSPPGTNYEQYFGPGTRLTVT.

This chain links TRBV12-3 or TRBV12-4 with TRBJ1-1, with D unclear. V was pared by 7 bases and J by 4 bases, with 13 bases between. The CDR3 loop spans 13 amino acids. This CDR3 is CASTVSIVTEAFF. The CDR3 DNA sequence: TGTGCCAGCACGGTCAGCATAGTCACTGAAGCTTTCTTT.

This clonotype has at least ten counts. The chain carries TRBV6-1 and TRBJ2-1; 8 bases are shared with TRBD1. The junction had 18 bases not matched to a gene; V was cut back by 4 bases and J by 10 bases. Germline assignment: CDR1 MNHNS and CDR2 SASEGT. CDR3 length: 17 amino acids. This CDR3 is CASSALGTGGTGGEQFF. CDR3 sequence (DNA): TGTGCCAGCAGTGCCCTCGGAACAGGGGGAACAGGCGGCGAGCAGTTCTTC.

The V and J genes are TRBV29-1 and TRBJ1-2, with 7 bases lining up with TRBD1. In germline, CDR1 is SQVTM, CDR2 ANQGSEA. This CDR3 contains 13 residues. V was clipped by 4 bases and J by 1 base; unmatched bases: 3. The CDR3 nucleotides read TGCAGCGTTGTGGGACAGCTTAACTATGGCTACACCTTC. As protein: CSVVGQLNYGYTF.

This clonotype has a handful of counts. This rearrangement joins TRBV6-2 or TRBV6-3 to TRBJ2-2; D may be TRBD2 (6 bases). This CDR3 is 15 amino acids long. Trimming removed 6 bases at V and 1 base at J, with 12 bases between. The germline V gene has CDR1 MNHEY and CDR2 SVGEGT. The CDR3 nucleotides read TGTGCCAGCAGGCCCACTAGCAGGAACACCGGGGAGCTGTTTTTT. The encoded protein is CASRPTSRNTGELFF.

This clonotype appeared many times. The V call is TRBV7-9, the J call TRBJ2-2; D may be TRBD1 or TRBD2 (5 bases each). The CDR3 is 14 amino acids. The germline V and J ends were trimmed by 5 bases and 4 bases, with 11 bases remaining between them. Germline CDR1 SEHNR, CDR2 FQNEAQ (reference sequence). CDR3 nucleotides: TGTGCCAGCAGCCCCGGGACCGTCACCGGGGAGCTGTTTTTT. Amino acids: CASSPGTVTGELFF.

This clonotype was counted at least ten times. The chain carries TRBV24-1 and TRBJ2-1; 13 bases match TRBD2. This CDR3 is 17 amino acids long. The germline V gene encodes CDR1 KGHDR and CDR2 SFDVKD. J gave up 6 bases and V 4 bases, and 8 bases lay outside the gene matches. The CDR3 sequence is CATSERTSGRRGNEQFF. CDR3 in DNA: TGTGCCACCAGTGAGAGGACTAGCGGGAGACGGGGCAATGAGCAGTTCTTC.

At least ten counts were recorded for this clonotype. This chain joins TRBV7-3 and TRBJ2-3, with TRBD2 as a possible D gene (5 bases). The CDR3 runs to 15 residues. Trimming removed 1 base at V and 1 base at J, with 9 bases between. Germline V gene sequence: CDR1 SGHTA, CDR2 FQGTGA. The CDR3 region has the DNA TGTGCCAGCAGCTTAATCGGGGAGCGCACAGATACGCAGTATTTT. Its protein is CASSLIGERTDTQYF. Combining the CDR3 with reference TRBV7-3 and TRBJ2-3 gives the whole variable domain GAGVSQTPSNKVTEKGKYVELRCDPISGHTALYWYRQSLGQGPEFLIYFQGTGAADDSGLPNDRFFAVRPEGSVSTLKIQRTERGDSAVYLCASSLIGERTDTQYFGPGTRLTVL.

V usage is TRBV12-3 or TRBV12-4 and J usage is TRBJ1-3; D is perhaps TRBD1 (5 bases). The CDR3 has 17 residues. Trimming pared 3 bases from V and 4 bases from J, leaving 19 bases between. CDR3 nucleotide sequence: TGTGCCAGCAGTTTCGCCGGGACTCGACGAGACGGAAACACCATATATTTT. It encodes CASSFAGTRRDGNTIYF.

This clonotype appeared many times. The V call is TRBV25-1, the J call TRBJ1-1, with 7 bases aligning to TRBD1. This CDR3 contains 14 residues. Germline-derived CDR1 and CDR2 are MGHDK and SYGVNS. V trimming: 5 bases; J trimming: 3 bases; junction bases outside the gene matches: 6. CDR3 residues: CASSPGQGDTEAFF. The CDR3 DNA sequence: TGTGCCAGCAGTCCGGGGCAGGGGGACACTGAAGCTTTCTTT.

This clonotype appeared a few times. This chain joins TRBV2 and TRBJ1-4; 8 nucleotides agree with TRBD1. CDR3 length equals 16 residues. Germline CDR1 and CDR2: SNHLY and FYNNEI. V lost 7 bases and J lost 5; bases outside the gene matches: 12. The CDR3 sequence is CASTSAGGAWNEKLFF. The CDR3 DNA reads as TGTGCCAGCACCTCGGCAGGGGGCGCTTGGAATGAAAAACTGTTTTTT. The full variable domain, with the rest looked up from reference TRBV2 and TRBJ1-4, is EPEVTQTPSHQVTQMGQEVILRCVPISNHLYFYWYRQILGQKVEFLVSFYNNEISEKSEIFDDQFSVERPDGSNFTLKIRSTKLEDSAMYFCASTSAGGAWNEKLFFGSGTQLSVL.

In its sample, this clonotype was seen many times. The chain uses TRBV12-3 or TRBV12-4 and TRBJ2-5, with 9 bases that match TRBD1. The CDR3 is 13 residues long. J gave up 4 bases and V 6 bases, and 3 bases lay outside the gene matches. The CDR3 nucleotides read TGTGCCAGCAGCCCGGACAGGGGAGAGACCCAGTACTTC. Amino acid sequence: CASSPDRGETQYF.

This clonotype has at least ten counts. The rearrangement joins TRBV7-2 to TRBJ2-1; D gene unclear. Germline lookup yields CDR1 SGHTA and CDR2 FQGNSA. Trimming left V 5 bases short and J 8 bases short, with 22 bases between. The CDR3 has 16 amino acids. CDR3 sequence: CASSPRTLLPPHEQFF. DNA for the CDR3: TGTGCCAGCAGCCCGCGGACCCTTTTGCCCCCCCATGAGCAGTTCTTC.

This clonotype was picked up a small number of times. The V call is TRBV12-3 or TRBV12-4, the J call TRBJ2-1, with a possible D match to TRBD1 (6 bases). Between the trimmed V and J ends, which lost 4 bases and 6 bases, there was a span of 13 bases. This CDR3 is built from 14 residues. The CDR3 loop reads CASSSQLGGNEQFF. CDR3 coding DNA: TGTGCCAGCAGTTCCCAGTTAGGGGGCAATGAGCAGTTCTTC.